The sequence of this T cell receptor beta chain was determined in a study of T cell responses to AZD1222 COVID-19 vaccine. This table comes from immunoSEQ multiplex PCR, and its TCRdb copy is limited to in-frame clones, with some not included. The data show 150,000 or so clones, around nine tenths seen once. From germline, CDR1 is SNHLY and CDR2 FYNNEI. The V gene lost 0 bases and the J gene lost 5 bases, with 13 bases spanning the gap. CDR3 length: 15 amino acids. On this clone: What it binds is unknown.

Study-level findings and limits: The study identified only five to seven AZD1222 recipients as seropositive at baseline. Spike was spanned by vaccine-associated CD4 TCRs, with dominance at 160-218 and 743-854.

This chain links TRBV2 with TRBJ1-2, with a possible D match to TRBD1 (6 bases). The starting material was peripheral blood, obtained on day 0 of MenACWY control vaccination. The receptor's source is an adult in good health. CDR3: CASSEAQTGRYGYTF. The CDR3 nucleotides are TGTGCCAGCAGTGAAGCCCAAACAGGGCGGTATGGCTACACCTTC.